This T cell receptor beta chain was sequenced in a study of shared clonotypes between healthy human individuals (dated by TCRdb to 2020 to 2021). In terms of the full investigation: The cohort included three men and a couple of women between 18 and 49 years of age. Per donor, three plates each were used for CD4 naive and CD4 memory, two for CD8 naive, and one for CD8 memory. The study deeply sequenced blood TCR repertoires of several healthy adults to estimate repertoire size and the extent of clonotype sharing between individuals. To increase sequencing depth and limit assay-specific biases, different laboratories used diverse techniques to prepare libraries and sequence TCR repertoires. Leukapheresis yielded between about 0.94 and 9.5 billion PBMCs per donor. What the authors observed across the whole study: The genetic and exposure-history diversity represented was limited by the small number of donors. Based on pairwise subsampling, the degree of clonotype sharing among donors was expected to be affected by sequencing depth. Sampling was limited to blood, and TCR repertoires in tissue likely differ from TCR repertoires in blood. Estimated clonotype richness was generally larger for naive than for memory subsets. Across four donors, 5% to 6% of naive CD4, 3% to 4% of naive CD8, under 2.5% of memory CD4, and approximately 0.42% of memory CD8 clonotypes were shared. Incomplete sequencing was indicated by rarefaction of sorted-subset datasets, despite the large sequencing depth. Compared with non-shared clonotypes, the clonotypes found in all four sorted-subset donors had higher generation probabilities.

Using the deep immunoSEQ assay, multiplex PCR amplified TCR CDR3 regions from genomic DNA. Extracted genomic DNA from each cell subset was spread evenly across all wells of several immunoSEQ 96-well plates, with each plate serving as a replicate. For sorted subsets, around 0.2 ug of genomic DNA, equivalent to some 33,000 T cell genomes, went into each replicate PCR. Purified libraries were measured with a Qubit 3.0 fluorometer, size-checked on a Bioanalyzer 2100, and measured again with the KAPA Library Quantification kit. Every immunoSEQ 96-well plate was sequenced on a separate single-read 150-cycle Illumina NextSeq 550 flow cell. From the authors' description of their analysis: The immunoSEQ output contained only junctional sequences without quality scores, so filtering could not match that applied to full-length reads. To assign V/J genes and CDR3, sequences were annotated using PyIR, a Python wrapper for IgBLAST v1.9, with IMGT germline references. Reads were removed for weak V/J assignments (E-value above 1e-6), missing CDR3, stop codons, out-of-frame junctions, or ambiguous translated residues. V3J clonotypes were defined as sequences sharing the same inferred V gene, J gene, and CDR3 amino acid sequence. Percentage overlap between repertoires was computed as shared unique clonotypes divided by the size of the smaller repertoire. RTK rarefaction, the Chao1 estimator, and Recon v2.1 estimates of unobserved clonotypes were used to assess repertoire richness. Generation probabilities for all TCRbeta clonotypes obtained by the gDNA method from several donors were computed using OLGA. The table comes from immuneACCESS by way of TCRdb, which keeps in-frame sequences with V and J called. Part of the clones is missing from these tables; in studies checked, under half for an unresolved V gene and the rest for unknown reasons. Clone size and the V and J calls come from that table; the DNA yielded D and trimming. The sample profile shows approximately 1,500,000 clones; 98% of them were found once. The top ten clones comprise about 0.45% of the sample.

The donors were healthy, HIV-negative adults who had no recently reported acute infections or vaccinations. Only Caucasian adults living in Nashville, Tennessee, USA were represented among the donors. Magnetic negative selection was used to enrich CD4+ T cells, after which naive cells were positively selected on CD45RA and the negative fraction became the memory subset. Blood was obtained by leukapheresis, after which PBMCs were separated by Ficoll-Histopaque density gradient centrifugation and cryopreserved in liquid nitrogen vapor phase. Analytical flow cytometry was used to check the purity and quantity of each magnetically sorted T cell population. Genomic DNA was isolated from every sorted fraction and measured by UV absorbance on a Nanodrop 2000c. From the germline V gene, CDR1 is MNHEY and CDR2 is SVGAGI. Cut back by 2 bases and 8 bases, the V and J ends lie 12 bases apart. Spanning cysteine to phenylalanine, the CDR3 consists of 14 amino acids. CDR3 DNA is the only sequence kept; it has 42 bases, read in frame from the first base.

This clone was recorded once. The antigen it binds to is not known. No base-level quality is on record; no much larger clone is a single base apart. The chain is assembled from TRBV6-5 and TRBJ1-4, with the D gene too uncertain to name. The sample consisted of naive CD4+ T cells sorted from blood. The intended sense of this specimen's cell subset or site label: CD45RA+ positively selected. The sequence came from a man in his thirties or forties in good health. The CDR3 reads as follows: CASSYSGSSEKLFF. At the DNA level, the sequence is TGTGCCAGCAGTTACAGTGGGAGTTCCGAAAAACTGTTTTTT.